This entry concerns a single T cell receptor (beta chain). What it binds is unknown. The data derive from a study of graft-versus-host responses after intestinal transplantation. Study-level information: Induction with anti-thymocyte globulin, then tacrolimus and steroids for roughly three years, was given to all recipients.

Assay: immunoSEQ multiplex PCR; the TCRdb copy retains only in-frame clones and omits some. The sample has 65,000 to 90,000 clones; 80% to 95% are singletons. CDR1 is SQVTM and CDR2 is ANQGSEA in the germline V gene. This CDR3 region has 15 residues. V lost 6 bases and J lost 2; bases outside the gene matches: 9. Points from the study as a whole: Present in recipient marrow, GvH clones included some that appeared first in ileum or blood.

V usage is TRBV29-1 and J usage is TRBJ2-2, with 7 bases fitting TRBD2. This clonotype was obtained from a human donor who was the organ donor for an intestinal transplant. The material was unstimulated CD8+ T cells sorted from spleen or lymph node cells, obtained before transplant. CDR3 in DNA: TGCAGCGTCCAGACGGGGACTACAAACACCGGGGAGCTGTTTTTT. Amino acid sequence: CSVQTGTTNTGELFF.